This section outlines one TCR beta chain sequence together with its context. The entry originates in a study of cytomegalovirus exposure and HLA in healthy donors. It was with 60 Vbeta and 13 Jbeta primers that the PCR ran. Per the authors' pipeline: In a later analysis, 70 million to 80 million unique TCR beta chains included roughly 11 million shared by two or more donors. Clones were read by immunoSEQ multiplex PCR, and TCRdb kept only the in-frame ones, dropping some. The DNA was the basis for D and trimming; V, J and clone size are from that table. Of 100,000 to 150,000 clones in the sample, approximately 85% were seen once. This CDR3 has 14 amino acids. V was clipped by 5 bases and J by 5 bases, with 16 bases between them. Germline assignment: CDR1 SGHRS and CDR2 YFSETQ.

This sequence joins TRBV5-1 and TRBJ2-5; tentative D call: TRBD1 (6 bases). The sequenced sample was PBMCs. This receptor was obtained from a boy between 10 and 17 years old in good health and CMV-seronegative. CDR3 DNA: TGCGCCAGCAGTCTACAGGGTGGCGCGGAGACCCAGTACTTC. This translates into CASSLQGGAETQYF.